The 7 T cell receptor beta chains in this list originate from one sample, sequenced in a study of blood T cells in healthy people across ages. Together with a sample-barcoded 5' primer, a J-beta primer mix was included in a second PCR lasting about 7 to 11 cycles. TCRdb re-analysed the 5' RACE reads in MiXCR, keeping a single row per CDR3 protein. The repertoire has roughly 1.4 million distinct CDR3 sequences, approximately 59% of them found once; the top ten carry approximately 7%. Source material: blood. The receptors stem from a man between 18 and 29 years old in good health.

Only a few counts were recorded for this clonotype. V gene TRBV27 combines with J gene TRBJ2-7, with a weak D call TRBD1 (5 bases). Between the trimmed V and J ends, which lost 0 bases and 3 bases, there was a span of 12 bases. This CDR3 region has 15 residues. Germline V gene sequence: CDR1 MNHEY, CDR2 SMNVEV (reference sequence). CDR3: CASSLSISGFYEQYF. The CDR3 bases are TGTGCCAGCAGTTTATCGATTTCAGGGTTCTACGAGCAGTACTTC.

The genes are TRBV20-1 and TRBJ2-7; 11 positions match TRBD2. Germline CDR1 and CDR2: DFQATT and SNEGSKA (reference sequence). CDR3 length: 16 amino acids. The V and J ends lost 3 bases and 6 bases, in that order; junction bases with no gene match: 13. In DNA form, the CDR3 reads TGCAGTGCTAGCGATTATCTTAGCGGGAGGGCCTTCGAGCAGTACTTC. Protein: CSASDYLSGRAFEQYF.

In regard to this clonotype: Compared with germline, one end of the junction differs, possibly owing to a read error. The chain joins TRBV4-2 to TRBJ2-7; D may correspond to TRBD1 or TRBD2 (5 bases each). The CDR3 contains 14 residues. In germline, CDR1 is LGHNA, CDR2 YNFKEQ. The CDR3 loop reads CVSSQNLGRYEQYF. The CDR3 DNA reads TGTGTCAGCAGCCAAAACTTGGGACGATACGAGCAGTACTTC.

The chain links TRBV29-1 to TRBJ1-1; possible D gene TRBD1, 5 bases. The CDR3 has 15 residues. Germline CDR1 SQVTM, CDR2 ANQGSEA. V was clipped by 4 bases and J by 0 bases, with 15 bases between them. In nucleotides, the CDR3 is TGCAGCGTTGGTGACAGAAATCACATGAACACTGAAGCTTTCTTT. It is translated as CSVGDRNHMNTEAFF. The full variable domain, with the rest looked up from reference TRBV29-1 and TRBJ1-1, is SAVISQKPSRDICQRGTSLTIQCQVDSQVTMMFWYRQQPGQSLTLIATANQGSEATYESGFVIDKFPISRPNLTFSTLTVSNMSPEDSSIYLCSVGDRNHMNTEAFFGQGTRLTVV.

This clonotype was detected only a few times. The rearrangement links TRBV27 to TRBJ2-3; 9 bases agree with TRBD2. Germline CDR1 MNHEY, CDR2 SMNVEV (reference sequence). CDR3 length equals 15 residues. V shed 6 bases and J 1 base; nucleotides not matched to a gene: 5. The CDR3 coding sequence is TGTGCCAGCAGCCCTGTAGCGGGGGGCACAGATACGCAGTATTTT. Its protein product is CASSPVAGGTDTQYF.

The V gene is TRBV10-3, the J gene TRBJ2-4; 11 nucleotides match TRBD1. Germline values: CDR1 ENHRY, CDR2 SYGVKD. CDR3 size: 19 residues. J was trimmed by 1 base and V by 5 bases; bases with no gene match: 13. The CDR3 loop reads CAISPGVGQGEAAKNIQYF. The CDR3 nucleotides are TGTGCCATCAGTCCCGGTGTGGGACAGGGGGAAGCGGCCAAAAACATTCAGTACTTC.

The chain has TRBV4-1 and TRBJ2-1; 11 bases align to TRBD1. This CDR3 has 16 amino acids. CDR1 is MGHRA and CDR2 is YSYEKL in the germline V gene. V dropped 3 bases and J dropped 10; count of bases not matched to a gene: 11. CDR3 sequence reads: CASSHLPGQGVSEQFF. DNA for the CDR3: TGCGCCAGCAGCCACCTGCCGGGACAGGGGGTATCCGAGCAGTTCTTC.